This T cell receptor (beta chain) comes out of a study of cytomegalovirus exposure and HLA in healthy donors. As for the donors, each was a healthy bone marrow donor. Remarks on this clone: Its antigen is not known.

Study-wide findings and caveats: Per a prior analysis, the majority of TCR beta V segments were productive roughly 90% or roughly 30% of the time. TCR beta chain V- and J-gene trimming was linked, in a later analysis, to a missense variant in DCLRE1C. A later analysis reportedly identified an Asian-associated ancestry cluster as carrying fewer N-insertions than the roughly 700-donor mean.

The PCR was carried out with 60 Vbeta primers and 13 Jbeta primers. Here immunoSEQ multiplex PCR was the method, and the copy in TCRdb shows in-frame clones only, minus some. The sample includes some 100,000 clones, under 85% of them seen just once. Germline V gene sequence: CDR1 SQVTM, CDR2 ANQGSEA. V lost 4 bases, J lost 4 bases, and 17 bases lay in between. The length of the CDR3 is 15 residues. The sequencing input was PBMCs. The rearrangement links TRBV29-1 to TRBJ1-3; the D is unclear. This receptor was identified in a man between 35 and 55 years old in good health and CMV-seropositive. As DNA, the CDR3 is TGCAGCGTTGCCCAGACTCACTCGCCAGGAAACACCATATATTTT. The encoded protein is CSVAQTHSPGNTIYF.